The 18 T cell receptor beta chains presented below share a single source sample, sequenced in a study of blood T cells in healthy people across ages. Together with a sample-barcoded 5' primer, a J-beta primer mix was included in a second PCR lasting about 7 to 11 cycles. One entry per CDR3 protein, called by TCRdb with MiXCR from the 5' RACE reads. Of 550,000 to 650,000 distinct CDR3 sequences listed, about 30% are singletons. The sample comprised blood. These TCRs come from a woman aged 80 or over in good health.

This clonotype was detected ten times or more. The V gene is TRBV5-1, the J gene TRBJ1-2; D may be TRBD1 (5 bases). Trimming took 3 bases from V and 8 from J, leaving 17 bases between them. This CDR3 has 14 amino acids. Germline V CDR1 and CDR2: SGHRS, YFSETQ. CDR3 sequence reads: CASSWGGESTGYTF. Written as DNA, the CDR3 is TGCGCCAGCAGCTGGGGCGGGGAATCTACCGGCTACACCTTC.

The chain carries TRBV7-3 and TRBJ1-1; 7 bases line up with TRBD1. In germline, CDR1 is SGHTA, CDR2 FQGTGA. The V gene end was trimmed by 5 bases and the J gene end by 7 bases; junction bases not matched to a gene: 7. This CDR3 contains 13 residues. CDR3 in amino acids: CASSRGDRGEAFF. CDR3 in DNA: TGTGCCAGCAGCAGAGGGGACAGAGGTGAAGCTTTCTTT. Full variable domain (rest looked up from reference TRBV7-3 and TRBJ1-1): GAGVSQTPSNKVTEKGKYVELRCDPISGHTALYWYRQSLGQGPEFLIYFQGTGAADDSGLPNDRFFAVRPEGSVSTLKIQRTERGDSAVYLCASSRGDRGEAFFGQGTRLTVV.

This clonotype came up once. The J gene is TRBJ2-7, the V gene TRBV29-1; unclear D gene. Deletions cut 4 bases from V and 4 bases from J, with 23 bases between. There are 16 residues in the CDR3. Germline V gene lookup returns CDR1 SQVTM and CDR2 ANQGSEA. In DNA form, the CDR3 reads TGCAGCGTTGCCCCCGGCCTGGCGACAAAGAGGTACGAGCAGTACTTC. Its protein product is CSVAPGLATKRYEQYF.

A word on this clonotype: A much more abundant neighbour one base away suggests this may be a read error. V is TRBV29-1 and J is TRBJ1-2; D remains ambiguous. Trimming cost V 5 bases and J 3 bases, with 13 bases left between them. CDR1 and CDR2 from the germline V gene are SQVTM and ANQGSEA. The CDR3 has 13 residues. The CDR3 region has the DNA TGCAGCGTTCTACGCTCGGCTGACTATGGCTACACCTTC. Translation gives CSVLRSADYGYTF.

Note on this clonotype: Since a much larger clone is just one base distant, this may be a read error. The rearrangement uses TRBV12-3 or TRBV12-4 and TRBJ2-3; TRBD1 matches 11 bases. There are 16 residues in the CDR3. The DNA for the CDR3 is TGTGCCAGCAGTTTCCGGACAGGGGGCTACACAGATGCGCAGTATTTT. Translating it yields CASSFRTGGYTDAQYF.

The chain carries TRBV11-3 and TRBJ2-6; D perhaps matches TRBD2 (6 bases). Trimming shortened V by 8 bases and J by 0 bases, and 11 bases separated the two germline ends. CDR3 length equals 15 residues. Per germline, CDR1 SGHNT and CDR2 YENEEA. CDR3 coding DNA: TGTGCCAGCTCTGCGGGGACCTCTGGGGCCAACGTCCTGACTTTC. It yields the protein CASSAGTSGANVLTF.

This clonotype has ten or more counts. The chain carries TRBV6-1 and TRBJ2-3, with 12 bases that match TRBD2. CDR1 and CDR2 (germline): MNHNS, SASEGT. V dropped 8 bases and J dropped 3; count of bases not matched to a gene: 9. CDR3 length: 16 residues. In DNA, the CDR3 is TGTGCCAGCGGGCTAGCGGGGGGGCCTCGAACAGATACGCAGTATTTT. It specifies CASGLAGGPRTDTQYF.

As regards this clonotype: This may come from a read error, since a much larger clone is one base off. The V call is TRBV7-9, the J call TRBJ2-6; TRBD1 matches at 8 bases. This CDR3 contains 16 residues. The germline gives CDR1 SEHNR, CDR2 FQNEAQ (reference sequence). The CDR3 DNA sequence: TGTGCCGGCAGCCCTGGGACAGGCTCTGGGGCCAACGTCCTGACTTTC. Amino acids: CAGSPGTGSGANVLTF.

Worth noting for this clonotype: Possible read error: a much larger clone is one base away. This sequence joins TRBV7-2 and TRBJ1-4, with D maybe TRBD1 (6 bases). V was clipped by 2 bases and J by 7 bases, with 14 bases between them. Germline-derived CDR1 and CDR2 are SGHTA and FQGNSA. The CDR3 extends over 15 amino acids. The CDR3 reads CASSLRGAPGEKLFF. CDR3 nucleotides: TGTGCCAGCAGCTTACGGGGGGCCCCGGGTGAAAAACTGTTTTTT.

This clonotype was recorded at least ten times. The chain is built from TRBV20-1 and TRBJ2-3; 11 positions agree with TRBD2. Germline lookup yields CDR1 DFQATT and CDR2 SNEGSKA (reference sequence). This CDR3 region has 15 residues. The junction had 4 bases not matched to a gene; V was cut back by 3 bases and J by 2 bases. CDR3 region: CSASLAGGNTDTQYF. The CDR3 bases are TGCAGTGCTAGTCTAGCGGGGGGTAACACAGATACGCAGTATTTT.

This clonotype has at least ten counts. V is TRBV28 and J is TRBJ2-3; TRBD2 matches 11 bases. CDR3 length equals 15 residues. V shed 6 bases, J shed 4 bases, and the junction held 6 bases outside the gene matches. Germline V CDR1 and CDR2: MDHEN, SYDVKM. The CDR3 nucleotides are TGTGCCAGCAGAATAGCGGGGGGGCGCGCAGATACGCAGTATTTT. Translated: CASRIAGGRADTQYF. Full variable domain (missing parts from reference TRBV28 and TRBJ2-3): DVKVTQSSRYLVKRTGEKVFLECVQDMDHENMFWYRQDPGLGLRLIYFSYDVKMKEKGDIPEGYSVSREKKERFSLILESASTNQTSMYLCASRIAGGRADTQYFGPGTRLTVL.

The table lists this clonotype with many counts. V usage is TRBV6-5 and J usage is TRBJ1-2; weak D call: TRBD1 (5 bases). The germline V and J ends were trimmed by 10 bases and 5 bases, with 11 bases remaining between them. This CDR3 has 11 amino acids. The germline gives CDR1 MNHEY, CDR2 SVGAGI. The CDR3 sequence is CATGGRYGYTF. The DNA of the CDR3 is TGTGCCACCGGGGGGAGGTATGGCTACACCTTC.

The chain recombines TRBV2 with TRBJ2-7; TRBD2 agrees at 11 bases. Germline CDR1 and CDR2: SNHLY and FYNNEI. Trimming took 3 bases from V and 4 from J; bases not matched to a gene: 5. The CDR3 loop spans 15 amino acids. The chain's CDR3 is CASSETSGKVYEQYF. The CDR3, as DNA: TGTGCCAGCAGTGAGACTAGCGGGAAAGTATACGAGCAGTACTTC.

About this clonotype itself: A much bigger clone sits one base away, suggesting this may be a read error. This sequence joins TRBV20-1 and TRBJ2-7; a possible D gene is TRBD1 (6 bases). There are 14 residues in the CDR3. V was trimmed by 2 bases and J by 3 bases, leaving 14 bases between them. Germline CDR1 reads DFQATT; CDR2 reads SNEGSKA (reference sequence). The chain's CDR3 is CSARPPGRGYEQYF. The DNA for the CDR3 is TGCAGTGCTAGACCTCCAGGCAGGGGCTACGAGCAGTACTTC.

The sample holds a few counts of this clonotype. V and J are TRBV6-1 and TRBJ2-1; possibly TRBD2 for D (6 bases). This CDR3 spans 14 amino acids. V dropped 5 bases and J dropped 5 bases, with 13 bases sitting between them. Germline assignment: CDR1 MNHNS and CDR2 SASEGT. The chain's CDR3 is CASSSAGSHNEQFF. CDR3 in DNA: TGTGCCAGCAGTTCGGCGGGATCCCACAATGAGCAGTTCTTC.

Comment on this clonotype: One base away lies a much larger clone, so this may be a sequencing read error. The chain couples TRBV25-1 to TRBJ2-7, with 10 bases matching TRBD1. The CDR3 spans 15 residues. With 4 bases clipped from V and 7 bases from J, the junction kept 10 bases outside the gene matches. CDR1 and CDR2 from the germline V gene are MGHDK and SYGVNS. In nucleotides, the CDR3 is TGTGCCAGCAGTGTAACTGGACAGGGGGGCGATGAGCAGTACTTC. As protein: CASSVTGQGGDEQYF.

The sample holds many counts of this clonotype. This could be a read error, since a much larger clone is one nucleotide away. The rearrangement joins TRBV9 to TRBJ2-5; 11 bases fit TRBD1. CDR1 and CDR2 (germline): SGDLS, YYNGEE. J lost 11 bases, V lost 3 bases, and 15 bases had no gene match. This CDR3 contains 16 residues. The CDR3, as DNA: TGTGCCAGCAGCGGAACCGGGACAGGGGGGTTCGATGAGCAGTACTTC. It codes for CASSGTGTGGFDEQYF.

The table lists this clonotype with many counts. The genes are TRBV29-1 and TRBJ1-2; D is ambiguous. The CDR3 consists of 13 residues. Per germline, CDR1 SQVTM and CDR2 ANQGSEA. V shed 5 bases and J shed 3 bases, with 13 bases lying between them. The CDR3 nucleotides are TGCAGCGTTCGAGGAGACGTCGACTATGGCTACACCTTC. This codes for CSVRGDVDYGYTF.